A single sample is the source of the 9 T cell receptor beta chains below, sequenced in a study of T cell responses to AZD1222 COVID-19 vaccine. Using immunoSEQ multiplex PCR, the repertoire was profiled, and TCRdb retains in-frame clones only, with some absent. This sample yields 180,000 or so clones, of which more than 75% are seen a single time; about 24% belongs to the top ten. This material consisted of peripheral blood, taken 28 days after the second AZD1222 dose. Source of these receptors: an adult who received the AZD1222 COVID-19 vaccine.

The V call is TRBV7-3, the J call TRBJ2-7, with 8 nucleotides matching TRBD2. The CDR3 covers 15 residues. Per germline, CDR1 SGHTA and CDR2 FQGTGA. The ends lost 1 base at V and 5 bases at J; junction bases unmatched: 7. For the CDR3, the DNA is TGTGCCAGCAGCTTAAGTCTCGGGAGGGCCGACGAGCAGTACTTC. Translating gives CASSLSLGRADEQYF.

The gene calls are TRBV19 and TRBJ2-1; 7 positions match TRBD2. CDR3 length: 16 amino acids. Per the germline V gene, CDR1 is LNHDA and CDR2 is SQIVND (reference sequence). V gave up 7 bases and J gave up 8 bases; unmatched junction bases: 17. CDR3 in amino acids: CASTASGAFNVDEQFF. DNA for the CDR3: TGTGCCAGTACCGCTAGCGGCGCGTTTAATGTGGATGAGCAGTTCTTC.

The chain recombines TRBV28 with TRBJ1-2; D is uncertain. Germline CDR1 is MDHEN and CDR2 is SYDVKM. V dropped 3 bases and J dropped 5 bases, with 10 bases sitting between them. This CDR3 contains 13 residues. The chain's CDR3 is CASSFSQTYGYTF. For the CDR3, the DNA is TGTGCCAGCAGTTTTAGTCAGACTTATGGCTACACCTTC.

The J gene is TRBJ1-3, the V gene TRBV5-1, with D perhaps TRBD1 (5 bases). V lost 4 bases and J lost 4, with 12 bases in between. The V gene's germline CDR1 is SGHRS and CDR2 YFSETQ. This CDR3 has 14 residues. The CDR3 nucleotides read TGCGCCAGCAGCCCGACGGGGGTCGGAAACACCATATATTTT. Its protein is CASSPTGVGNTIYF.

The V call is TRBV19, the J call TRBJ2-7; 10 positions agree with TRBD2. Germline loops: CDR1 LNHDA, CDR2 SQIVND (reference sequence). This CDR3 has 15 amino acids. V was pared by 7 bases and J by 0 bases, with 6 bases of the junction left unmatched. The CDR3, as DNA: TGTGCCAGTATGAAGGGGACTAGCGACTCCTACGAGCAGTACTTC. Amino acids: CASMKGTSDSYEQYF.

The CDR3 loop is CATSDPDPNTGELFF. As DNA, the CDR3 is TGTGCCACCAGTGACCCGGACCCTAACACCGGGGAGCTGTTTTTT. This chain links TRBV24-1 with TRBJ2-2; D is unclear. The CDR3 totals 15 residues. Germline V gene data show CDR1 as KGHDR and CDR2 as SFDVKD. The V and J ends lost 4 bases and 2 bases respectively, with 10 bases between them.

The chain is built from TRBV20-1 and TRBJ2-7, with unresolved D. From germline, CDR1 is DFQATT and CDR2 SNEGSKA (reference sequence). The CDR3 is 11 amino acids. Trimming removed 6 bases from V and 5 bases from J, with 11 bases in between. The CDR3 DNA sequence: TGCAGTGCCCGCATGGGCGACGAGCAGTACTTC. Its translation: CSARMGDEQYF.

This rearrangement joins TRBV28 to TRBJ1-5; 8 nucleotides line up with TRBD1. Unmatched junction bases numbered 8, after V lost 7 bases and J lost 6 bases. Per germline, CDR1 MDHEN and CDR2 SYDVKM. CDR3 length: 14 residues. The CDR3 coding sequence is TGTGCCAGCACCCTATGGACAGGGACTCAGCCCCAGCATTTT. Translated: CASTLWTGTQPQHF.

The rearrangement links TRBV27 to TRBJ1-1, with D perhaps TRBD1 (6 bases). V lost 0 bases, J lost 2 bases, and 10 bases lay in between. The CDR3 runs 15 residues. Germline V lookup: CDR1 MNHEY, CDR2 SMNVEV (reference sequence). This chain's CDR3 is CASSLSRGANTEAFF. Written as DNA, the CDR3 is TGTGCCAGCAGTTTATCCAGGGGAGCTAACACTGAAGCTTTCTTT.